These 7 T cell receptor beta chains originate from one sample sequenced in a study of blood T cell repertoires in COVID-19. The assay was immunoSEQ multiplex PCR, and TCRdb's table has in-frame clones only and misses some. The sample lists 70,000 to 75,000 clones; 90% were seen once. Sample: peripheral blood. The receptors here all came from a woman under 30 with acute or convalescent COVID-19.

This clone came up once. The rearrangement links TRBV6-5 to TRBJ1-6; 7 positions match TRBD1. V shed 6 bases and J 8 bases; nucleotides not matched to a gene: 4. CDR3 size: 13 residues. The V gene's germline CDR1 is MNHEY and CDR2 SVGAGI. CDR3 bases: TGTGCCAGCAGCCGGGACAGAGATTCACCCCTCCACTTT. This encodes CASSRDRDSPLHF.

The V and J genes are TRBV18 and TRBJ1-2; 8 bases agree with TRBD1. This CDR3 is built from 13 residues. J was trimmed by 5 bases and V by 3 bases; bases with no gene match: 2. Germline assignment: CDR1 KGHSH and CDR2 LQKENI. The DNA for the CDR3 is TGTGCCAGCTCACCGGACAGGGCATATGGCTACACCTTC. Residues: CASSPDRAYGYTF.

J is TRBJ2-5 and V is TRBV12-5; 12 positions match TRBD2. The CDR3 totals 15 residues. J was trimmed by 5 bases and V by 1 base; bases with no gene match: 2. Germline loops: CDR1 LGHNT, CDR2 FRNRAP. The CDR3 DNA reads TGTGCTAGTGGTTTGGGGACTAGCGGGACGGAGACCCAGTACTTC. As protein: CASGLGTSGTETQYF. Using reference TRBV12-5 and TRBJ2-5 for the parts outside the CDR3, the full variable domain is DARVTQTPRHKVTEMGQEVTMRCQPILGHNTVFWYRQTMMQGLELLAYFRNRAPLDDSGMPKDRFSAEMPDATLATLKIQPSEPRDSAVYFCASGLGTSGTETQYFGPGTRLLVL.

This chain uses TRBV7-9 with TRBJ2-3, with D uncertain. Germline V gene data show CDR1 as SEHNR and CDR2 as FQNEAQ (reference sequence). V gave up 8 bases and J gave up 8 bases, with 11 bases separating them. The CDR3 covers 11 residues. CDR3: CASGRLVTQYF. Here the CDR3 DNA reads TGTGCCAGCGGCCGACTCGTTACGCAGTATTTT.

The chain employs TRBV6-6 and TRBJ1-1; 8 bases agree with TRBD1. V was clipped by 6 bases and J by 1 base; unmatched bases: 4. This CDR3 has 14 amino acids. Germline V gene data show CDR1 as MNHNY and CDR2 as SVGAGI (reference sequence). The CDR3, as DNA: TGTGCCAGCAGGGGGACAGGATCGAACACTGAAGCTTTCTTT. Protein: CASRGTGSNTEAFF.

The genes are TRBV6-5 and TRBJ1-1; perhaps TRBD1 as D (5 bases). CDR3 size: 13 residues. Germline V gene lookup returns CDR1 MNHEY and CDR2 SVGAGI. The germline V and J ends were trimmed by 7 bases and 2 bases, with 11 bases remaining between them. CDR3 sequence: CASKDSLNTEAFF. The CDR3 DNA reads TGTGCCAGCAAAGACAGCCTAAACACTGAAGCTTTCTTT.

This clone has more than one count but fewer than ten. The rearrangement links TRBV7-2 to TRBJ1-2; D is ambiguous. The CDR3 spans 13 residues. CDR1 and CDR2 (germline): SGHTA, FQGNSA. Trimming shortened V by 5 bases and J by 4 bases, and 11 bases separated the two germline ends. The CDR3 nucleotides read TGTGCCAGCAGCCCAGGCCCAGGCTATGGCTACACCTTC. The encoded protein is CASSPGPGYGYTF.